The clone carrying this T cell receptor beta chain has a handful of counts. Its target is not known. Amplification of TCR beta CDR3 regions was performed using RNA transcripts as template. Initially, a first-round RT-PCR of the TCR CDR3 employed the HTBI primer set. TCRdb independently ran MiXCR on the multiplex PCR reads; one entry per CDR3 protein. The profile covers approximately 600,000 distinct CDR3 sequences, with 14% appearing a single time and over 6% taken by the ten largest. The data stem from a study of T cells in Graves' hyperthyroidism and ophthalmopathy. Study overall: The initial diagnosis was the point when peripheral blood was collected, ahead of any treatment.

The PBMCs studied were ones that came from about 9.9 ml fresh peripheral blood. General study results and limits: The model made its ophthalmopathy prediction, and onset followed a median around 6.5 months later. Ophthalmopathy and stable hyperthyroidism were told apart by a 13 V-J model.

The sequencing input was blood. The receptor comes from a woman between 18 and 29 years old with Graves' ophthalmopathy.

The CDR3 coding sequence is TGTGCCAGCAGTGATGGCAGGGTTATCTACGAGCAGTACTTC. This encodes CASSDGRVIYEQYF. The genes are TRBV25-1 and TRBJ2-7, with D possibly TRBD1 on 5 matching bases. V was trimmed by 3 bases and J by 3 bases, leaving 12 bases between them. This CDR3 contains 14 residues. The germline V gene encodes CDR1 MGHDK and CDR2 SYGVNS.